Shown below are 27 T cell receptor beta chains from a single sample sequenced in a study of blood T cell repertoires in COVID-19. Repertoires were generated with immunoSEQ multiplex PCR, while TCRdb's copy carries only in-frame clones and drops some. The sample lists more than 95,000 clones; about 89% were seen once. Sequencing input: peripheral blood. The source of these receptors is a human donor in a cohort sampled during active COVID-19.

The rearrangement joins TRBV3-1 (or the pseudogene TRBV3-2) to TRBJ2-1; TRBD2 matches 8 bases. CDR3 size: 16 residues. V lost 4 bases, J lost 4 bases, and 9 bases stayed unmatched. Germline V gene sequence: CDR1 LGHDT, CDR2 YNNKEL (reference sequence). The chain's CDR3 is CASSLGGGRYYNEQFF. The CDR3 DNA sequence: TGTGCCAGCAGCCTAGGCGGCGGGAGGTATTACAATGAGCAGTTCTTC.

This rearrangement joins TRBV5-6 to TRBJ2-5; TRBD1 is a possible D gene (7 bases). The CDR3 is 13 amino acids. The germline V gene encodes CDR1 SGHDT and CDR2 YYEEEE. Trimming took 2 bases from V and 5 from J, leaving 10 bases between them. Here the CDR3 DNA reads TGTGCCAGCAGCTTTGCAGGGGGGGAGACCCAGTACTTC. Its protein product is CASSFAGGETQYF.

The V call is TRBV9, the J call TRBJ2-1; TRBD2 agrees at 12 bases. V trimming: 4 bases; J trimming: 5 bases; junction bases outside the gene matches: 10. This CDR3 is built from 17 residues. Germline V gene sequence: CDR1 SGDLS, CDR2 YYNGEE. The chain's CDR3 is CASSPRLAGEVNNEQFF. In DNA form, the CDR3 reads TGTGCCAGCAGCCCCAGACTAGCGGGAGAGGTGAACAATGAGCAGTTCTTC. The complete variable domain, with remaining parts taken from reference TRBV9 and TRBJ2-1, reads DSGVTQTPKHLITATGQRVTLRCSPRSGDLSVYWYQQSLDQGLQFLIQYYNGEERAKGNILERFSAQQFPDLHSELNLSSLELGDSALYFCASSPRLAGEVNNEQFFGPGTRLTVL.

The chain links TRBV28 to TRBJ1-5; a possible D gene is TRBD1 (5 bases). V was cut by 5 bases and J by 2 bases, with 22 bases left in between. The CDR3 is made up of 18 amino acids. The germline V gene has CDR1 MDHEN and CDR2 SYDVKM. This chain's CDR3 is CASSPPSLGSGGNQPQHF. The CDR3 nucleotides read TGTGCCAGCAGTCCTCCATCGTTGGGGTCGGGGGGCAATCAGCCCCAGCATTTT.

The chain combines TRBV5-4 with TRBJ2-7, with 7 bases lining up with TRBD2. Per the germline V gene, CDR1 is SGHNT and CDR2 is YYREEE (reference sequence). The CDR3 has 16 amino acids. V was clipped by 4 bases and J by 7 bases; unmatched bases: 17. In DNA, the CDR3 is TGTGCCAGCAGCGCGAGTGGCGGGAGTCCGGTAAGAGAGCAGTACTTC. Amino acid sequence: CASSASGGSPVREQYF.

The genes are TRBV24-1 and TRBJ2-1, with 8 positions matching TRBD2. Losses at the gene ends were 5 bases for V and 0 bases for J; bases not matched to a gene: 8. Germline assignment: CDR1 KGHDR and CDR2 SFDVKD. The CDR3 is made up of 17 amino acids. CDR3 residues: CATSAPPGGGSYNEQFF. The CDR3 bases are TGTGCCACCAGTGCCCCTCCGGGAGGGGGCTCCTACAATGAGCAGTTCTTC.

The chain employs TRBV4-2 and TRBJ2-7, with 8 bases identical to TRBD2. The CDR3 has 18 amino acids. Germline V CDR1 and CDR2: LGHNA, YNFKEQ. V dropped 0 bases and J dropped 6; count of bases not matched to a gene: 16. The CDR3 sequence is CASSQETIPGGPSSEQYF. The CDR3 DNA sequence: TGTGCCAGCAGCCAAGAAACAATCCCGGGGGGGCCTTCTAGCGAGCAGTACTTC.

V usage is TRBV5-5 and J usage is TRBJ2-5, with 7 bases lining up with TRBD1. The CDR3 spans 14 residues. Germline trimming cut 0 bases from V and 7 bases from J; bases unmatched to any gene: 6. In germline, CDR1 is SGHKS, CDR2 YYEKEE (reference sequence). Here the CDR3 reads CASSLGQGVGTQYF. The DNA for the CDR3 is TGTGCCAGCAGCTTGGGCCAGGGGGTAGGGACCCAGTACTTC.

This chain joins TRBV2 and TRBJ2-7, with a weak D call TRBD1 (6 bases). Deletions cut 2 bases from V and 1 base from J, with 12 bases between. This CDR3 spans 15 amino acids. Germline V CDR1 and CDR2: SNHLY, FYNNEI. CDR3 in amino acids: CASSEWGRGSYEQYF. The CDR3, as DNA: TGTGCCAGCAGTGAATGGGGCAGGGGATCCTACGAGCAGTACTTC.

V is TRBV5-1 and J is TRBJ1-5; D is ambiguous. The CDR3 contains 15 residues. V lost 0 bases, J lost 4 bases, and 11 bases lay in between. Looked up from germline, CDR1 is SGHRS and CDR2 is YFSETQ. CDR3 in DNA: TGCGCCAGCAGCTTGGGGCGGGGAAAAAATCAGCCCCAGCATTTT. Translation gives CASSLGRGKNQPQHF.

This rearrangement joins TRBV24-1 to TRBJ2-1, with a possible D match to TRBD1 (6 bases). The CDR3 sequence is 14 residues long. Trimming removed 5 bases at V and 5 bases at J, with 12 bases between. Germline V gene lookup returns CDR1 KGHDR and CDR2 SFDVKD. Written as DNA, the CDR3 is TGTGCCACCAGTGCCCCACAGGGTAACAATGAGCAGTTCTTC. It translates to CATSAPQGNNEQFF.

The chain employs TRBV2 and TRBJ2-1; maybe TRBD2 (5 bases). Per the germline V gene, CDR1 is SNHLY and CDR2 is FYNNEI. CDR3 length equals 17 residues. V shed 2 bases and J shed 0 bases, with 14 bases lying between them. Here the CDR3 DNA reads TGTGCCAGCAGTGAAAAGGGCGGGTGGGTCTCCTACAATGAGCAGTTCTTC. Its translation: CASSEKGGWVSYNEQFF.

The chain has TRBV28 and TRBJ1-5; D is possibly TRBD1 (6 bases). CDR3 size: 16 residues. CDR1 is MDHEN and CDR2 is SYDVKM in the germline V gene. Trimming shortened V by 7 bases and J by 5 bases, and 21 bases separated the two germline ends. The chain's CDR3 is CASKVFRGSGDQPQHF. In DNA, the CDR3 is TGTGCCAGCAAAGTTTTCAGGGGTAGTGGGGATCAGCCCCAGCATTTT.

The rearrangement joins TRBV3-1 (or the pseudogene TRBV3-2) to TRBJ1-5; 9 positions match TRBD1. The CDR3 totals 16 residues. The germline CDR1 and CDR2 sequences are LGHDT and YNNKEL (reference sequence). V gave up 4 bases and J gave up 1 base; unmatched junction bases: 5. Written as DNA, the CDR3 is TGTGCCAGCAGCCTTGGGACAGGGAGAAGCAATCAGCCCCAGCATTTT. Amino acids: CASSLGTGRSNQPQHF.

This chain uses TRBV6-4 with TRBJ2-5; 7 bases are shared with TRBD1. V dropped 6 bases and J dropped 5; count of bases not matched to a gene: 15. The CDR3 runs 16 residues. Germline V lookup: CDR1 MRHNA, CDR2 SNTAGT. The CDR3 bases are TGTGCCAGCAGCCCTTCCCCAGGGGGAAATGGGGAGACCCAGTACTTC. Protein: CASSPSPGGNGETQYF.

The chain is built from TRBV5-1 and TRBJ2-1; a possible D gene is TRBD1 (6 bases). Germline assignment: CDR1 SGHRS and CDR2 YFSETQ. This CDR3 region has 15 residues. The V end was cut by 4 bases, the J end by 4 bases, with 15 bases between. The CDR3 reads CASSGAGVTYNEQFF. The CDR3 nucleotides are TGCGCCAGCAGCGGCGCAGGGGTTACATACAATGAGCAGTTCTTC.

This chain connects TRBV7-8 to TRBJ2-2; 7 bases fit TRBD2. V shed 5 bases, J shed 2 bases, and the junction held 8 bases outside the gene matches. Per germline, CDR1 SGHVS and CDR2 FQNEAQ. This CDR3 is 16 amino acids long. CDR3 sequence reads: CASSPGASGNTGELFF. The CDR3 DNA reads as TGTGCCAGCAGCCCCGGGGCTAGCGGCAACACCGGGGAGCTGTTTTTT. The full variable domain, with the rest looked up from reference TRBV7-8 and TRBJ2-2, is GAGVSQSPRYKVAKRGQDVALRCDPISGHVSLFWYQQALGQGPEFLTYFQNEAQLDKSGLPSDRFFAERPEGSVSTLKIQRTQQEDSAVYLCASSPGASGNTGELFFGEGSRLTVL.

V usage is TRBV10-3 and J usage is TRBJ2-7; 10 bases match TRBD2. V lost 4 bases to trimming and J lost 4 bases; unmatched junction nucleotides: 13. CDR1 is ENHRY and CDR2 is SYGVKD in the germline V gene. CDR3 length equals 17 residues. The CDR3 region is CAISGSSGRESAYEQYF. For the CDR3, the DNA is TGTGCCATCAGTGGGTCCAGCGGGAGGGAGTCGGCGTACGAGCAGTACTTC.

V gene TRBV2 combines with J gene TRBJ1-1; D remains ambiguous. V was cut by 2 bases and J by 10 bases, with 26 bases left in between. The CDR3 contains 17 residues. Per the germline V gene, CDR1 is SNHLY and CDR2 is FYNNEI. CDR3 DNA sequence: TGTGCCAGCAGTGAATTAGGTGGCAGCCTCCCTGTGCGGAGAGCTTTCTTT. Translated: CASSELGGSLPVRRAFF.

The chain joins TRBV7-9 to TRBJ2-1; D might be TRBD2 (5 bases). Germline CDR1 and CDR2: SEHNR and FQNEAQ (reference sequence). The CDR3 contains 15 residues. Trimming removed 5 bases at V and 4 bases at J, with 15 bases between. The CDR3 coding sequence is TGTGCCAGCAGCGTTCTGTCGGGAACATACAATGAGCAGTTCTTC. It is translated as CASSVLSGTYNEQFF.

CDR3 coding DNA: TGTGCCAGCAGTTCAGGGGGTAGAGGTGATTCACCCCTCCACTTT. As protein: CASSSGGRGDSPLHF. The chain uses TRBV5-4 and TRBJ1-6; 7 nucleotides match TRBD1. The germline V gene encodes CDR1 SGHNT and CDR2 YYREEE (reference sequence). Trimming cost V 5 bases and J 8 bases; bases outside gene matches: 10. The CDR3 runs 15 residues.

This sequence joins TRBV5-5 and TRBJ1-3; the D gene is possibly TRBD1 (5 bases). CDR3 size: 15 residues. V was clipped by 4 bases and J by 0 bases, with 11 bases between them. Germline values: CDR1 SGHKS, CDR2 YYEKEE (reference sequence). DNA for the CDR3: TGTGCCAGCAGCCGGGACTCATACTCTGGAAACACCATATATTTT. Protein product: CASSRDSYSGNTIYF.

The count of this clone is one. The chain recombines TRBV28 with TRBJ1-1, with 7 bases matching TRBD1. V gave up 5 bases and J gave up 1 base; unmatched junction bases: 10. The CDR3 spans 16 residues. Per the germline V gene, CDR1 is MDHEN and CDR2 is SYDVKM. The DNA of the CDR3 is TGTGCCAGCAGTAGTCAGGGGGGATACACGAACACTGAAGCTTTCTTT. Translation: CASSSQGGYTNTEAFF.

The V gene is TRBV6-1, the J gene TRBJ2-5; a possible D gene is TRBD1 (5 bases). Trimming took 0 bases from V and 2 from J, leaving 13 bases between them. The CDR3 is made up of 16 amino acids. Germline CDR1 is MNHNS and CDR2 is SASEGT. The CDR3 nucleotides are TGTGCCAGCAGTGAAGCGCTGGGGCAGTTACAAGAGACCCAGTACTTC. It translates to CASSEALGQLQETQYF.

This clone was observed a single time. This chain's CDR3 is CASSLTQGPYEKLFF. The CDR3 DNA sequence: TGTGCCAGCAGCTTAACCCAGGGTCCGTATGAAAAACTGTTTTTT. The rearrangement uses TRBV11-3 and TRBJ1-4; possibly TRBD1 for D (5 bases). The length of the CDR3 is 15 residues. V dropped 2 bases and J dropped 6 bases, with 13 bases sitting between them. The germline V gene encodes CDR1 SGHNT and CDR2 YENEEA.

This clone was seen just once. This chain links TRBV11-2 with TRBJ2-1, with D unclear. V lost 3 bases to trimming and J lost 7 bases, with 4 bases between them. The CDR3 runs to 11 residues. Germline values: CDR1 SGHAT, CDR2 FQNNGV. The CDR3 DNA sequence: TGTGCCAGCAGCTTTCGGAATGAGCAGTTCTTC. It is translated as CASSFRNEQFF.

The rearrangement uses TRBV7-2 and TRBJ2-1, with 8 bases matching TRBD2. The CDR3 runs to 18 residues. CDR1 is SGHTA, CDR2 FQGNSA, per germline. V gave up 5 bases and J gave up 6 bases; unmatched junction bases: 18. CDR3 sequence reads: CASSPKGSGRGAFNEQFF. DNA for the CDR3: TGTGCCAGCAGCCCAAAGGGAAGCGGGCGGGGGGCCTTCAATGAGCAGTTCTTC.